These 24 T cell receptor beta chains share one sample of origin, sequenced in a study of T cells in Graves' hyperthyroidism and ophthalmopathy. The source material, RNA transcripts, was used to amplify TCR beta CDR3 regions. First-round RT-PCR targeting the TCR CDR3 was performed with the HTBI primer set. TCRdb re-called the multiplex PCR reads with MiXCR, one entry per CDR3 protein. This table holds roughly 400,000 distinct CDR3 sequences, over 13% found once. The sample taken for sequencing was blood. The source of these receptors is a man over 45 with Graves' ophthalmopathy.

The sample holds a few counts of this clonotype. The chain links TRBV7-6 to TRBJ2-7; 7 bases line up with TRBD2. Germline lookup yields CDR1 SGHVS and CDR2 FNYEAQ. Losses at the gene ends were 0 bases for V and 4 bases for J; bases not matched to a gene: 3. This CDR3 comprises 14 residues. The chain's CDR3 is CASSLAAGEYEQYF. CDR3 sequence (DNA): TGTGCCAGCAGCTTAGCTGCGGGAGAATACGAGCAGTACTTC.

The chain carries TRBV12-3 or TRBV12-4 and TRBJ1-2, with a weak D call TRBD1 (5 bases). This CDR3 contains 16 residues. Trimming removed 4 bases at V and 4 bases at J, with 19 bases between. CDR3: CASSSGSSGVPYGYTF. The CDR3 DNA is TGTGCCAGCAGTTCGGGTTCCTCGGGGGTTCCCTATGGCTACACCTTC.

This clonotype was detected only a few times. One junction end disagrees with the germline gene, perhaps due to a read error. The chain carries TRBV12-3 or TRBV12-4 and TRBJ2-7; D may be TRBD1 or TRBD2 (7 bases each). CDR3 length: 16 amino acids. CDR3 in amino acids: CTSRLGGGAISYEQYF. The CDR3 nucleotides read TGTACCAGCAGACTGGGAGGGGGCGCAATCTCCTACGAGCAGTACTTC.

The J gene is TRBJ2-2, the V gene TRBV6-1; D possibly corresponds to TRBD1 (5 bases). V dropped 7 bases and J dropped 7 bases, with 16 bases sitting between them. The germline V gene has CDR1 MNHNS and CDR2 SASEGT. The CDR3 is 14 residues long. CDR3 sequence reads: CASIRGETHGELFF. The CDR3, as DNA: TGTGCCAGCATTAGGGGCGAAACCCACGGGGAGCTGTTTTTT.

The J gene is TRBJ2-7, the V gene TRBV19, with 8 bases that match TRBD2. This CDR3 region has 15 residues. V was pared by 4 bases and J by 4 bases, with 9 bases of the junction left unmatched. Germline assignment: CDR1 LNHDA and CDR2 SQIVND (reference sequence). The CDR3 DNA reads TGTGCCAGTAGTAAAGTAGCGGGAAAACTTTACGAGCAGTACTTC. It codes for CASSKVAGKLYEQYF.

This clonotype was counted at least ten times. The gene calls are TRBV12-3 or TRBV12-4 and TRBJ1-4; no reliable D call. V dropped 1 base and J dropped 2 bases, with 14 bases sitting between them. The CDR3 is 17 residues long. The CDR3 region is CASSLGTAAGTNEKLFF. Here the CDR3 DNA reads TGTGCCAGCAGTTTAGGGACCGCAGCGGGTACTAATGAAAAACTGTTTTTT.

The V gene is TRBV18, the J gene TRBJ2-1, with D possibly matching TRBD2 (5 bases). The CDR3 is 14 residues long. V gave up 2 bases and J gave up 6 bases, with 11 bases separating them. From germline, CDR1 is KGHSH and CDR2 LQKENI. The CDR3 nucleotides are TGTGCCAGCTCACCAATTGGGCGGGTCAATGAGCAGTTCTTC. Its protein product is CASSPIGRVNEQFF.

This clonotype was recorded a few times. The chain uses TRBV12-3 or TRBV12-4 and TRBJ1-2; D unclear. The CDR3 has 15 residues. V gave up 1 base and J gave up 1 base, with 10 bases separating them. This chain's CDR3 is CASSLGTDGNYGYTF. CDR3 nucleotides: TGTGCCAGCAGTTTAGGGACTGACGGTAACTATGGCTACACCTTC.

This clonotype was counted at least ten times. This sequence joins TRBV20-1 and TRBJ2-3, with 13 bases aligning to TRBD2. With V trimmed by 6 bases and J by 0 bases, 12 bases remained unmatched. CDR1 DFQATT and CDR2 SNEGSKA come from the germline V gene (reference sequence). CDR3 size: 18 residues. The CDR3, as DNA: TGCAGTGCCCCATCAGGAGGGGGACTAGCGGGAAGCACAGATACGCAGTATTTT. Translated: CSAPSGGGLAGSTDTQYF.

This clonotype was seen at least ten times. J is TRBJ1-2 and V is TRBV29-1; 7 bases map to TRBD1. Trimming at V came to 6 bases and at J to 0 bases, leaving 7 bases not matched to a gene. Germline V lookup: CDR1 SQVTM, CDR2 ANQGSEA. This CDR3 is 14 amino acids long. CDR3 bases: TGCAGCGTCGCTGGACAGGCGACTAACTATGGCTACACCTTC. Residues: CSVAGQATNYGYTF.

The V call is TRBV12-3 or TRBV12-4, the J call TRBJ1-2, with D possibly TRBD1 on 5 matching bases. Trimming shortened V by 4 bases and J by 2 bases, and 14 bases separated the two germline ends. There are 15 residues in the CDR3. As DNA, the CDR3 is TGTGCCAGCAGTTACTCTCCAGGGAAGAACTATGGCTACACCTTC. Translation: CASSYSPGKNYGYTF.

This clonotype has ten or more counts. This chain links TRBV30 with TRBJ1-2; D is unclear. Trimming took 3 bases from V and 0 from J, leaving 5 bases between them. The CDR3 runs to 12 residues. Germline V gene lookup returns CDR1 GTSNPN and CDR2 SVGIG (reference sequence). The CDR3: CAWRDSNYGYTF. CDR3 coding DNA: TGTGCCTGGAGGGATTCTAACTATGGCTACACCTTC.

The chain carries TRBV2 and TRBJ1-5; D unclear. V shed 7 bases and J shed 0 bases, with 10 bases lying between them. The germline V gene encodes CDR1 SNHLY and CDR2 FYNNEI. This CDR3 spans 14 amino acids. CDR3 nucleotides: TGTGCCAGCAAGGTTGATTATAGCAATCAGCCCCAGCATTTT. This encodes CASKVDYSNQPQHF. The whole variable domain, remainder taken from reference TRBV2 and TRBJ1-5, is EPEVTQTPSHQVTQMGQEVILRCVPISNHLYFYWYRQILGQKVEFLVSFYNNEISEKSEIFDDQFSVERPDGSNFTLKIRSTKLEDSAMYFCASKVDYSNQPQHFGDGTRLSIL.

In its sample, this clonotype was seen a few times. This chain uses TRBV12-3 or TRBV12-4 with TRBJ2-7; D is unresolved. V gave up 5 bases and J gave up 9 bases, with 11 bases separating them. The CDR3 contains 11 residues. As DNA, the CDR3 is TGTGCCAGCAGTCCTGGTCGGAGGCAGTACTTC. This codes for CASSPGRRQYF.

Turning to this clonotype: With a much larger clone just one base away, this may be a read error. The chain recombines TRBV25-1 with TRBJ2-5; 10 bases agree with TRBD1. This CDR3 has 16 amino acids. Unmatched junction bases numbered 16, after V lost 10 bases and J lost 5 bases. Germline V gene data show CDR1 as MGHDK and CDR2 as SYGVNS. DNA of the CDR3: TGTGCCAACAGCCTACGCCGGGACAGGGGAGGTGAGACCCAGTACTTC. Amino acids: CANSLRRDRGGETQYF. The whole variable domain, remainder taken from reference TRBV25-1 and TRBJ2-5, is EADIYQTPRYLVIGTGKKITLECSQTMGHDKMYWYQQDPGMELHLIHYSYGVNSTEKGDLSSESTVSRIRTEHFPLTLESARPSHTSQYLCANSLRRDRGGETQYFGPGTRLLVL.

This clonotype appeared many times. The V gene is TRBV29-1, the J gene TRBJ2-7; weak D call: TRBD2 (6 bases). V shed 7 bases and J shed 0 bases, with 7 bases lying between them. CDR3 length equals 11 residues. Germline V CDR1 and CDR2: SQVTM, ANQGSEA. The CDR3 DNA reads TGCAGCGCCGGGGGCTCCTACGAGCAGTACTTC. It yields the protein CSAGGSYEQYF.

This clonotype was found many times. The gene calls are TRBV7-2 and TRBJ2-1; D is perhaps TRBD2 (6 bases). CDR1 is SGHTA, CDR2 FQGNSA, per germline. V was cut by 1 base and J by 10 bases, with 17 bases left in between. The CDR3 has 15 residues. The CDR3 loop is CASSLGGLASFEQFF. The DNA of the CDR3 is TGTGCCAGCAGCTTAGGAGGGCTAGCGAGCTTCGAGCAGTTCTTC.

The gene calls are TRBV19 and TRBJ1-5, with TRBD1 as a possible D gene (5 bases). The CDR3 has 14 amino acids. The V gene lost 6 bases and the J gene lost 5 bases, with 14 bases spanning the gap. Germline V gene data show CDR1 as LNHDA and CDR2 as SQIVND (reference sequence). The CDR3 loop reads CASRIGTDYQPQHF. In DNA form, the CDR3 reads TGTGCCAGTAGGATCGGGACCGATTATCAGCCCCAGCATTTT.

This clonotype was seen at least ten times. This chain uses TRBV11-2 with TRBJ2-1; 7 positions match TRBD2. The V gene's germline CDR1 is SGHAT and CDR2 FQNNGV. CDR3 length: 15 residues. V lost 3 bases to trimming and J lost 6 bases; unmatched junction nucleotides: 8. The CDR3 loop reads CASSFLAVLSNEQFF. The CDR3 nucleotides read TGTGCCAGCAGCTTTCTAGCGGTCCTCAGCAATGAGCAGTTCTTC. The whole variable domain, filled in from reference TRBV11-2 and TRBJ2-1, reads EAGVAQSPRYKIIEKRQSVAFWCNPISGHATLYWYQQILGQGPKLLIQFQNNGVVDDSQLPKDRFSAERLKGVDSTLKIQPAKLEDSAVYLCASSFLAVLSNEQFFGPGTRLTVL.

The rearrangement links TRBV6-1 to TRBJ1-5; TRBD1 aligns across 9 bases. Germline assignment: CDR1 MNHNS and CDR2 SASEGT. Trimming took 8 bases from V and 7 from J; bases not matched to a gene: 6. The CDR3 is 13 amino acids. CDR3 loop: CASGTGREQPQHF. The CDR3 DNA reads TGTGCCAGCGGGACAGGGAGAGAACAGCCCCAGCATTTT.

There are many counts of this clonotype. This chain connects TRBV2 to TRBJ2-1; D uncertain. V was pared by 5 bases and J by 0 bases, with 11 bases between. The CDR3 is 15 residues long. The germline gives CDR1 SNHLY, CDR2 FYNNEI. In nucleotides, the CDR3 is TGTGCCAGCAGTATGTCGGATGACTCCTACAATGAGCAGTTCTTC. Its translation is CASSMSDDSYNEQFF.

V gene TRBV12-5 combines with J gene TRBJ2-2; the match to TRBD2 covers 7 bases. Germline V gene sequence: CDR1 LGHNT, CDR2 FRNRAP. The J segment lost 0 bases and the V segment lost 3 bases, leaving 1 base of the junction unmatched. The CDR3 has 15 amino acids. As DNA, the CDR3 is TGTGCTAGTGGTTTAAGCGGGACGAACACCGGGGAGCTGTTTTTT. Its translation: CASGLSGTNTGELFF.

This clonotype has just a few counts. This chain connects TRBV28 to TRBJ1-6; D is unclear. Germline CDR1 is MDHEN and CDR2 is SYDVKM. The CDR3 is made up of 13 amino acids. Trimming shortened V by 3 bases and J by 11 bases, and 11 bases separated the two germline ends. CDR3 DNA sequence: TGTGCCAGCAGTTTTTTGGCAAAGACACCCCTCCACTTT. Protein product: CASSFLAKTPLHF.

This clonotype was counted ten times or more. This CDR3 is CASSSRQGTSPLHF. CDR3 DNA sequence: TGTGCCAGCAGCTCTCGACAGGGAACCTCACCCCTCCACTTT. This chain connects TRBV7-2 to TRBJ1-6; the match to TRBD1 covers 7 bases. There are 14 residues in the CDR3. J was trimmed by 10 bases and V by 4 bases; bases with no gene match: 7. Germline V gene sequence: CDR1 SGHTA, CDR2 FQGNSA.